This T cell receptor (beta chain) was recorded in a study of blood T cell repertoires in COVID-19. Assay: immunoSEQ multiplex PCR; the TCRdb copy retains only in-frame clones and omits some. This table has 250,000 or so clones, about 84% appearing once. This clone occurred once. The CDR3 runs to 15 residues. Trimming at V came to 5 bases and at J to 7 bases, leaving 6 bases not matched to a gene. Germline lookup yields CDR1 MNHEY and CDR2 SVGEGT. This chain uses TRBV6-2 or TRBV6-3 with TRBJ2-1, with 12 bases fitting TRBD2. Sequencing used PBMCs or T cells enriched from blood (not recorded which). The clonotype originates from a woman aged 45-59 years who had recovered from COVID-19. The CDR3 DNA is TGTGCCAGCAGTCAGACTAGCGGGAGTATAAATGAGCAGTTCTTC. This codes for CASSQTSGSINEQFF.